This T cell receptor (beta chain) is from a study of human T cells and chemical hapten exposure. General study results and limits: Sensitizing to DPC left TCRs with a frequency above 1 in 1000 unaltered.

Described time point: pre-sensitization, week 0. The treatment here: therapeutic diphenylcyclopropenone sensitization with weekly scalp DPC. This clonotype came up a few times. Its specificity is unknown. TCRdb independently ran MiXCR on the RACE reads; one entry per CDR3 protein. This table holds 60,000 to 75,000 distinct CDR3 sequences, 6.5% to 8.5% found once. J was trimmed by 8 bases and V by 6 bases; bases with no gene match: 11. The germline V gene encodes CDR1 SEHNR and CDR2 FQNEAQ (reference sequence). This CDR3 has 16 amino acids. This chain uses TRBV7-9 with TRBJ1-6; the match to TRBD1 covers 9 bases. The sequence derives from a woman in her 30s with alopecia areata. Some clones in this sample may be carry-over from other donors' samples. Sequencing was performed on whole blood, taken in connection with sensitization to the hapten diphenylcyclopropenone (DPC). CDR3 region: CASSRGQGTRDSPLHF. The CDR3 nucleotides read TGTGCCAGCAGTCGGGGACAGGGAACTAGAGATTCACCCCTCCACTTT. The full variable domain, its missing parts supplied by reference TRBV7-9 and TRBJ1-6, is DTGVSQNPRHKITKRGQNVTFRCDPISEHNRLYWYRQTLGQGPEFLTYFQNEAQLEKSRLLSDRFSAERPKGSFSTLEIQRTEQGDSAMYLCASSRGQGTRDSPLHFGNGTRLTVT.